The 25 T cell receptor beta chains below come from one sample, sequenced in a study of cytomegalovirus exposure and HLA in healthy donors. PCR used 60 Vbeta primers and 13 Jbeta primers. Sequencing was performed with immunoSEQ multiplex PCR; in TCRdb, only in-frame clones are kept and a portion is missing. The table lists roughly 100,000 clones, approximately 71% of them singletons. The sequenced sample was PBMCs. These receptors were obtained from a man in his forties in good health and CMV-seronegative.

V is TRBV6-6 and J is TRBJ2-1; weak D call: TRBD2 (5 bases). V was cut by 7 bases and J by 7 bases, with 14 bases left in between. The V gene's germline CDR1 is MNHNY and CDR2 SVGAGI (reference sequence). The CDR3 totals 13 residues. CDR3 bases: TGTGCCAGCACCCCCCCCGGGGTGAATGAGCAGTTCTTC. It yields the protein CASTPPGVNEQFF.

CDR3 protein: CASSEATQYTEAFF. The CDR3 DNA reads as TGTGCCAGCAGTGAAGCGACACAGTACACTGAAGCTTTCTTT. The chain carries TRBV25-1 and TRBJ1-1, with D unresolved. Germline CDR1 reads MGHDK; CDR2 reads SYGVNS. Trimming cost V 2 bases and J 3 bases, with 10 bases left between them. The CDR3 is 14 residues long.

This clone showed up just a few times. The gene calls are TRBV29-1 and TRBJ1-1; D is possibly TRBD1 (5 bases). CDR3 length: 12 residues. The germline gives CDR1 SQVTM, CDR2 ANQGSEA. V dropped 3 bases and J dropped 1 base, with 6 bases sitting between them. Here the CDR3 DNA reads TGCAGCGTTGACCAGGGGAACACTGAAGCTTTCTTT. It encodes CSVDQGNTEAFF.

The rearrangement uses TRBV11-2 and TRBJ1-4, with a weak D call TRBD1 (5 bases). The ends were cut back, 7 bases at V and 7 bases at J, with 19 bases in the middle. Germline lookup yields CDR1 SGHAT and CDR2 FQNNGV. The CDR3 totals 15 residues. CDR3 region: CASTPAGATSEKLFF. The CDR3 DNA reads TGTGCCAGCACCCCGGCTGGGGCCACGTCTGAAAAACTGTTTTTT. Using reference TRBV11-2 and TRBJ1-4 for the parts outside the CDR3, the full variable domain is EAGVAQSPRYKIIEKRQSVAFWCNPISGHATLYWYQQILGQGPKLLIQFQNNGVVDDSQLPKDRFSAERLKGVDSTLKIQPAKLEDSAVYLCASTPAGATSEKLFFGSGTQLSVL.

This clone was observed a few times. This chain uses TRBV18 with TRBJ1-4; a weak D match, TRBD1 (5 bases). The CDR3 has 14 amino acids. Germline V gene data show CDR1 as KGHSH and CDR2 as LQKENI. V lost 1 base, J lost 8 bases, and 11 bases lay in between. The CDR3 nucleotides read TGTGCCAGCTCACCACGGGGAGGGGAGGAAAAACTGTTTTTT. As protein: CASSPRGGEEKLFF.

This chain links TRBV4-2 with TRBJ1-1; D perhaps matches TRBD1 (6 bases). CDR1 is LGHNA and CDR2 is YNFKEQ in the germline V gene. Between the trimmed V and J ends, which lost 1 base and 7 bases, there was a span of 13 bases. The CDR3 sequence is 14 residues long. In DNA, the CDR3 is TGTGCCAGCAGCCAAGGGCGGGGGGCGGGTGAAGCTTTCTTT. Translation gives CASSQGRGAGEAFF.

V and J are TRBV19 and TRBJ2-2, with D tentatively TRBD2 (5 bases). Per germline, CDR1 LNHDA and CDR2 SQIVND (reference sequence). Trimming left V 1 base short and J 2 bases short, with 11 bases between. This CDR3 spans 16 amino acids. DNA of the CDR3: TGTGCCAGTAGTATAGGTGGGCGGGCTAACACCGGGGAGCTGTTTTTT. Its protein is CASSIGGRANTGELFF.

This sequence joins TRBV4-2 and TRBJ2-5, with 9 bases aligning to TRBD2. Per the germline V gene, CDR1 is LGHNA and CDR2 is YNFKEQ. The CDR3 is 16 amino acids. J was trimmed by 5 bases and V by 1 base; bases with no gene match: 8. CDR3 sequence (DNA): TGTGCCAGCAGCCAAGTGGGCGGGGGGGCCGTGGAGACCCAGTACTTC. Its protein product is CASSQVGGGAVETQYF.

This clone was found a few times. The V gene is TRBV4-1, the J gene TRBJ2-7; 10 bases align to TRBD1. V was clipped by 0 bases and J by 6 bases; unmatched bases: 8. Germline lookup yields CDR1 MGHRA and CDR2 YSYEKL. This CDR3 has 16 amino acids. The CDR3 DNA follows: TGCGCCAGCAGCCAAGATGAAGGGACAGGGGTGCGCGAGCAGTACTTC. Protein: CASSQDEGTGVREQYF.

CDR3 amino acids: CASSGGQYMNTEAFF. For the CDR3, the DNA is TGTGCCAGCAGCGGGGGACAGTACATGAACACTGAAGCTTTCTTT. This sequence joins TRBV7-9 and TRBJ1-1; 7 bases are shared with TRBD1. Germline V CDR1 and CDR2: SEHNR, FQNEAQ (reference sequence). CDR3 size: 15 residues. The ends lost 5 bases at V and 0 bases at J; junction bases unmatched: 6.

The CDR3 region is CASSLDGTGRGEGYTF. The CDR3 DNA sequence: TGCGCCAGCAGCCTGGACGGTACAGGGAGGGGCGAGGGCTACACCTTC. The chain recombines TRBV5-1 with TRBJ1-2, with D possibly being TRBD1 (6 bases). CDR3 length equals 16 residues. V lost 4 bases and J lost 8, with 24 bases in between. Germline CDR1 reads SGHRS; CDR2 reads YFSETQ.

The chain is built from TRBV6-1 and TRBJ2-7, with TRBD1 identical over 8 bases. The germline V gene encodes CDR1 MNHNS and CDR2 SASEGT. The CDR3 sequence is 15 residues long. The junction had 4 bases not matched to a gene; V was cut back by 3 bases and J by 0 bases. DNA of the CDR3: TGTGCCAGCAGTGAGGGACAGGTGGCCTCCTACGAGCAGTACTTC. Translation: CASSEGQVASYEQYF.

The V and J genes are TRBV27 and TRBJ2-4, with 9 bases identical to TRBD1. The CDR3 spans 16 residues. Trimming took 5 bases from V and 1 from J; bases not matched to a gene: 6. CDR1 and CDR2 from the germline V gene are MNHEY and SMNVEV (reference sequence). CDR3 nucleotides: TGTGCCAGCAGTCGGCTCGGGACAGGGGCCAAAAACATTCAGTACTTC. Translation gives CASSRLGTGAKNIQYF.

Only a few counts were recorded for this clone. The chain uses TRBV9 and TRBJ1-2; no firm D call. Trimming pared 0 bases from V and 5 bases from J, leaving 8 bases between. This CDR3 comprises 13 residues. CDR1 is SGDLS and CDR2 is YYNGEE in the germline V gene. CDR3 DNA sequence: TGTGCCAGCAGCGTAGGGGAGGATTATGGCTACACCTTC. It is translated as CASSVGEDYGYTF.

The rearrangement uses TRBV5-4 and TRBJ1-2, with no clear D. The V gene's germline CDR1 is SGHNT and CDR2 YYREEE (reference sequence). This CDR3 region has 15 residues. Trimming stripped 2 bases from V and 3 bases from J, with 14 bases between. Here the CDR3 reads CASSFQASFDYGYTF. DNA for the CDR3: TGTGCCAGCAGCTTCCAGGCGTCCTTCGACTATGGCTACACCTTC. Complete variable domain (other parts from reference TRBV5-4 and TRBJ1-2): ETGVTQSPTHLIKTRGQQVTLRCSSQSGHNTVSWYQQALGQGPQFIFQYYREEENGRGNFPPRFSGLQFPNYSSELNVNALELDDSALYLCASSFQASFDYGYTFGSGTRLTVV.

This rearrangement joins TRBV7-9 to TRBJ1-5, with 9 bases matching TRBD1. Germline CDR1 and CDR2: SEHNR and FQNEAQ (reference sequence). The junction had 6 bases not matched to a gene; V was cut back by 5 bases and J by 1 base. The CDR3 is 16 residues long. Here the CDR3 DNA reads TGTGCCAGCAGCGCGGGACAGGGAAGGAGCAATCAGCCCCAGCATTTT. It translates to CASSAGQGRSNQPQHF.

The gene calls are TRBV28 and TRBJ2-1, with 7 bases lining up with TRBD1. The CDR3 runs 17 residues. Losses at the gene ends were 3 bases for V and 0 bases for J; bases not matched to a gene: 8. Per the germline V gene, CDR1 is MDHEN and CDR2 is SYDVKM. CDR3 sequence reads: CASSFSGGFNSYNEQFF. CDR3 nucleotide sequence: TGTGCCAGCAGTTTCTCAGGGGGTTTTAACTCCTACAATGAGCAGTTCTTC.

The chain is built from TRBV4-2 and TRBJ2-3; 9 bases map to TRBD2. The length of the CDR3 is 15 residues. Germline V gene data show CDR1 as LGHNA and CDR2 as YNFKEQ. V was pared by 0 bases and J by 4 bases, with 2 bases of the junction left unmatched. The CDR3 coding sequence is TGTGCCAGCAGCCAAGAGCGGGGGGGCCCAGATACGCAGTATTTT. Translating it yields CASSQERGGPDTQYF.

The gene calls are TRBV18 and TRBJ1-1; no clear D gene. V was shortened by 7 bases and J by 1 base, with 10 bases between the two germline ends. From germline, CDR1 is KGHSH and CDR2 LQKENI. This CDR3 contains 13 residues. CDR3 protein: CASFPTRNTEAFF. CDR3 in DNA: TGTGCCAGCTTCCCGACTCGGAACACTGAAGCTTTCTTT.

This chain connects TRBV27 to TRBJ2-2; TRBD1 might be the D (7 bases). CDR3 length: 17 residues. Germline-derived CDR1 and CDR2 are MNHEY and SMNVEV (reference sequence). Trimming shortened V by 4 bases and J by 3 bases, and 18 bases separated the two germline ends. The CDR3 region is CASSSIARGADTGELFF. CDR3 in DNA: TGTGCCAGCAGTTCCATCGCCAGGGGGGCGGACACCGGGGAGCTGTTTTTT.

The chain links TRBV6-1 to TRBJ1-1; D ambiguous. The germline V and J ends were trimmed by 2 bases and 6 bases, with 16 bases remaining between them. The CDR3 sequence is 15 residues long. The germline V gene encodes CDR1 MNHNS and CDR2 SASEGT. The CDR3 is CASSEWSEVEPEAFF. CDR3 in DNA: TGTGCCAGCAGTGAATGGAGCGAAGTTGAACCTGAAGCTTTCTTT.

The genes are TRBV2 and TRBJ1-1; 10 nucleotides match TRBD1. The CDR3 contains 13 residues. The junction had 3 bases not matched to a gene; V was cut back by 8 bases and J by 3 bases. The germline CDR1 and CDR2 sequences are SNHLY and FYNNEI. As DNA, the CDR3 is TGTGCCAGCGACAGGGGGCTGGACACTGAAGCTTTCTTT. Translated, it gives CASDRGLDTEAFF.

This clone was observed a few times. This chain uses TRBV4-1 with TRBJ1-1; D might be TRBD1 (6 bases). Germline V gene data show CDR1 as MGHRA and CDR2 as YSYEKL. V was trimmed by 3 bases and J by 7 bases, leaving 12 bases between them. This CDR3 is built from 13 residues. The CDR3 here is CASSHIGQREAFF. Here the CDR3 DNA reads TGCGCCAGCAGCCATATTGGACAGCGTGAAGCTTTCTTT.

In regard to this clone: This may be a read error: a much more frequent sequence differs by one nucleotide. The CDR3 DNA reads as TGTGCTAGCAGTCCTTTAGAGCCAGAGAGGAGCTCCTACGAGCAGTACTTC. As protein: CASSPLEPERSSYEQYF. The chain recombines TRBV27 with TRBJ2-5; D call uncertain. The DNA end is a closer match to TRBJ2-7, so the J assignment may be wrong. The length of the CDR3 is 17 residues. The germline CDR1 and CDR2 sequences are MNHEY and SMNVEV (reference sequence).

V is TRBV5-8 and J is TRBJ1-2; TRBD1 is a possible D gene (5 bases). Trimming pared 7 bases from V and 2 bases from J, leaving 21 bases between. The CDR3 is 16 amino acids. Germline assignment: CDR1 SGHTS and CDR2 YDEGEE. CDR3 bases: TGTGCCAGCGGCCGAACTGGGAGGGGCCCGAACTATGGCTACACCTTC. Encoded protein: CASGRTGRGPNYGYTF. Using reference TRBV5-8 and TRBJ1-2 for the parts outside the CDR3, the full variable domain is EAGVTQSPTHLIKTRGQQATLRCSPISGHTSVYWYQQALGLGLQFLLWYDEGEERNRGNFPPRFSGRQFPNYSSELNVNALELEDSALYLCASGRTGRGPNYGYTFGSGTRLTVV.